This T cell receptor beta chain comes out of a study of blood T cell repertoires in COVID-19. Assay used: immunoSEQ multiplex PCR; TCRdb lists only in-frame clones, some missing. The data hold about 280,000 clones, with around 85% observed a single time. Symptom resolution, clearance, or two negative PCRs marked the recovered donors of Cohort 3. CDR1 is MGHRA and CDR2 is YSYEKL in the germline V gene. Trimming left V 2 bases short and J 0 bases short, with 14 bases between. This CDR3 is 16 amino acids long. V is TRBV4-1 and J is TRBJ2-7; maybe TRBD2 (5 bases). What was sequenced was PBMCs or T cells enriched from blood (not recorded which). The sequence came from a woman in her fifties or sixties who had recovered from COVID-19. The CDR3: CASSQRFTGNSYEQYF. The CDR3 DNA reads TGCGCCAGCAGCCAACGATTCACCGGGAACTCCTACGAGCAGTACTTC.